This T cell receptor (beta chain) is from a study of T-cell reconstitution after alpha-beta-depleted transplantation in children. TCRbeta library construction was performed incorporating unique molecular identifiers. TCRdb fed the PCR reads into MiXCR, producing one record per CDR3 protein. This table has about 100,000 distinct CDR3 sequences, around 5.9% appearing once. Trimming stripped 2 bases from V and 2 bases from J, with 6 bases between. The CDR3 is 13 amino acids. The sample holds a few counts of this clonotype. Its antigen is unknown. Broader study findings: Approximately two months post-transplant, alpha-beta T cells reportedly originated from several hundred expanded graft clones. Certain patients had high TCRbeta diversity at day 60, and it came from recipient T cells and thymic progenitors that survived.

The clonotype was recovered from a female patient aged 2-10 years who had a stem cell transplant for Fanconi anemia, so the T cells may come from the graft donor. This chain links TRBV12-3 or TRBV12-4 with TRBJ1-2, with no clear D. The input for sequencing was PBMCs, mostly from graft donor cells, taken 60 days after TCRalphabeta/CD19-depleted stem cell transplant. The CDR3 sequence is CASSLRTNYGYTF. The CDR3 DNA follows: TGTGCCAGCAGTTTAAGAACAAACTATGGCTACACCTTC.